Listed below are T cell receptor beta chains from one sample, sequenced in a study of CD8 T cells in ankylosing spondylitis. TCRdb used MiXCR to reprocess the 5' RACE reads, holding one entry per CDR3 protein. The sample lists about 250,000 distinct CDR3 sequences; roughly 32% were seen once. The sequenced material came from blood, either unsorted or a sorted T cell fraction (not recorded which). These receptors came from a male donor with ankylosing spondylitis or in good health (not recorded which). CDR3s include the opening cysteine and the closing phenylalanine or tryptophan. A D gene is named only where the DNA matches it firmly. A row's size may be missing; if present it is once, few, many or a size class.

CDR3 length: 10
V gene: TRBV29-1
clone size: -
J gene: TRBJ2-3
D gene: -
CDR3 protein: CSVVEITQYF
CDR3 DNA: TGCAGCGTTGTTGAGATTACGCAGTATTTT

CDR3 length: 14
V gene: TRBV12-3/TRBV12-4
clone size: -
J gene: TRBJ1-1
D gene: -
CDR3 protein: CASSPGATGTEAFF
CDR3 DNA: TGTGCCAGCAGTCCCGGGGCCACTGGCACTGAAGCTTTCTTT

CDR3 length: 15
V gene: TRBV5-1
clone size: few
J gene: TRBJ2-7
D gene: -
CDR3 protein: CASSLGGGGGYEQYF
CDR3 DNA: TGCGCCAGCAGCTTGGGTGGGGGCGGAGGCTACGAGCAGTACTTC

CDR3 length: 15
V gene: TRBV20-1
clone size: few
J gene: TRBJ1-4
D gene: TRBD1
CDR3 protein: CSASTGEWANEKLFF
CDR3 DNA: TGCAGTGCTTCGACAGGGGAATGGGCTAATGAAAAACTGTTTTTT

CDR3 length: 15
V gene: TRBV5-5
clone size: -
J gene: TRBJ2-5
D gene: -
CDR3 protein: CASSLATDIQETQYF
CDR3 DNA: TGTGCCAGCAGCTTAGCCACAGACATCCAAGAGACCCAGTACTTC

CDR3 length: 14
V gene: TRBV20-1
clone size: few
J gene: TRBJ2-1
D gene: TRBD2
CDR3 protein: CSAGWRGGPNEQFF
CDR3 DNA: TGCAGTGCTGGGTGGCGGGGGGGCCCCAATGAGCAGTTCTTC

CDR3 length: 13
V gene: TRBV7-3
clone size: -
J gene: TRBJ2-5
D gene: -
CDR3 protein: CASGLTGSETQYF
CDR3 DNA: TGTGCCAGCGGTCTGACTGGATCAGAGACCCAGTACTTC

CDR3 length: 16
V gene: TRBV3-1
clone size: -
J gene: TRBJ2-5
D gene: -
CDR3 protein: CASSQWDGTTQETQYF
CDR3 DNA: TGTGCCAGCAGCCAATGGGACGGGACGACTCAAGAGACCCAGTACTTC

CDR3 length: 14
V gene: TRBV2
clone size: few
J gene: TRBJ2-1
D gene: TRBD2
CDR3 protein: CAGRAGGVYNEQFF
CDR3 DNA: TGTGCCGGACGAGCGGGGGGCGTTTACAATGAGCAGTTCTTC

CDR3 length: 15
V gene: TRBV12-3/TRBV12-4
clone size: -
J gene: TRBJ2-3
D gene: -
CDR3 protein: CASSLATESTDTQYF
CDR3 DNA: TGTGCCAGCAGTTTAGCGACAGAGAGCACAGATACGCAGTATTTT

CDR3 length: 14
V gene: TRBV5-6
clone size: -
J gene: TRBJ2-3
D gene: TRBD1
CDR3 protein: CASSPGGITDTQYF
CDR3 DNA: TGTGCCAGCAGCCCAGGGGGCATCACAGATACGCAGTATTTT

CDR3 length: 15
V gene: TRBV5-1
clone size: few
J gene: TRBJ1-1
D gene: -
CDR3 protein: CASSLDMRGNTEAFF
CDR3 DNA: TGCGCCAGCAGCTTGGACATGCGGGGGAACACTGAAGCTTTCTTT

CDR3 length: 16
V gene: TRBV13
clone size: -
J gene: TRBJ2-4
D gene: TRBD2
CDR3 protein: CASSHSTGTRKNIQYF
CDR3 DNA: TGTGCCAGCAGCCACTCGACCGGGACTAGGAAAAACATTCAGTACTTC

CDR3 length: 15
V gene: TRBV7-2
clone size: -
J gene: TRBJ2-7
D gene: TRBD2
CDR3 protein: CASSLERGATYEQYF
CDR3 DNA: TGTGCCAGCAGCCTAGAGCGGGGTGCCACCTACGAGCAGTACTTC

CDR3 length: 16
V gene: TRBV20-1
clone size: -
J gene: TRBJ2-7
D gene: TRBD1
CDR3 protein: CSATGAADRGPYEQYF
CDR3 DNA: TGCAGTGCTACAGGAGCCGCGGACAGGGGGCCCTACGAGCAGTACTTC

CDR3 length: 15
V gene: TRBV29-1
clone size: -
J gene: TRBJ2-7
D gene: TRBD2
CDR3 protein: CSEPGLAGGPSEQYF
CDR3 DNA: TGCAGCGAGCCCGGACTAGCGGGGGGGCCGTCCGAGCAGTACTTC

CDR3 length: 15
V gene: TRBV20-1
clone size: -
J gene: TRBJ2-2
D gene: -
CDR3 protein: CSAPLGHPNTGELFF
CDR3 DNA: TGCAGTGCTCCCCTGGGACACCCTAACACCGGGGAGCTGTTTTTT

CDR3 length: 13
V gene: TRBV29-1
clone size: -
J gene: TRBJ2-7
D gene: -
CDR3 protein: CSVERGRRDEQYF
CDR3 DNA: TGCAGCGTTGAGCGGGGACGCCGGGACGAGCAGTACTTC

CDR3 length: 14
V gene: TRBV12-3/TRBV12-4
clone size: -
J gene: TRBJ2-5
D gene: -
CDR3 protein: CASSLWSRHATQYF
CDR3 DNA: TGTGCCAGCAGTTTATGGTCCAGGCACGCGACCCAGTACTTC

CDR3 length: 12
V gene: TRBV9
clone size: -
J gene: TRBJ2-1
D gene: -
CDR3 protein: CASSPSRYEQFF
CDR3 DNA: TGTGCCAGCAGCCCCAGCCGGTATGAGCAGTTCTTC

CDR3 length: 14
V gene: TRBV29-1
clone size: few
J gene: TRBJ2-7
D gene: -
CDR3 protein: CSVEVVGRDYEQYF
CDR3 DNA: TGCAGCGTTGAAGTAGTGGGACGAGACTACGAGCAGTACTTC

CDR3 length: 15
V gene: TRBV10-3
clone size: -
J gene: TRBJ1-5
D gene: -
CDR3 protein: CAISESMEGPQPQHF
CDR3 DNA: TGTGCCATCAGTGAGTCGATGGAGGGCCCTCAGCCCCAGCATTTT

CDR3 length: 13
V gene: TRBV2
clone size: once
J gene: TRBJ1-1
D gene: -
CDR3 protein: CASSVALNTEAFF
CDR3 DNA: TGTGCCAGCAGTGTGGCGTTGAACACTGAAGCTTTCTTT

CDR3 length: 13
V gene: TRBV29-1
clone size: -
J gene: TRBJ2-1
D gene: -
CDR3 protein: CSVEGGRENEQFF
CDR3 DNA: TGCAGCGTGGAGGGGGGGCGGGAGAATGAGCAGTTCTTC

CDR3 length: 19
V gene: TRBV6-1
clone size: -
J gene: TRBJ2-3
D gene: TRBD2
CDR3 protein: CASSETSGGASHNTDTQYF
CDR3 DNA: TGTGCCAGCAGTGAGACTAGCGGGGGGGCCAGTCATAACACAGATACGCAGTATTTT

CDR3 length: 15
V gene: TRBV20-1
clone size: -
J gene: TRBJ2-1
D gene: -
CDR3 protein: CSEGSGSRTGNEQFF
CDR3 DNA: TGCAGCGAGGGGTCAGGGTCCAGGACGGGCAATGAGCAGTTCTTC

CDR3 length: 15
V gene: TRBV12-3/TRBV12-4
clone size: few
J gene: TRBJ2-3
D gene: -
CDR3 protein: CASSSQDGSTDTQYF
CDR3 DNA: TGTGCCAGCAGTTCACAGGACGGAAGCACAGATACGCAGTATTTT

CDR3 length: 12
V gene: TRBV20-1
clone size: few
J gene: TRBJ1-1
D gene: -
CDR3 protein: CSAPHGGTEAFF
CDR3 DNA: TGCAGTGCCCCGCATGGGGGCACTGAAGCTTTCTTT

CDR3 length: 13
V gene: TRBV12-3/TRBV12-4
clone size: -
J gene: TRBJ1-1
D gene: TRBD1
CDR3 protein: CASTGQGRTEAFF
CDR3 DNA: TGTGCCAGCACAGGACAGGGGAGGACTGAAGCTTTCTTT

CDR3 length: 16
V gene: TRBV7-9
clone size: few
J gene: TRBJ2-4
D gene: TRBD1
CDR3 protein: CASSRQGMATKNIQYF
CDR3 DNA: TGTGCCAGCAGCAGACAGGGGATGGCGACCAAAAACATTCAGTACTTC

CDR3 length: 14
V gene: TRBV11-1
clone size: -
J gene: TRBJ1-5
D gene: TRBD1
CDR3 protein: CASSPGTGNQPQHF
CDR3 DNA: TGTGCCAGCAGCCCCGGGACAGGGAATCAGCCCCAGCATTTT

CDR3 length: 14
V gene: TRBV4-1
clone size: few
J gene: TRBJ2-7
D gene: -
CDR3 protein: CASSQDQDLYEQYF
CDR3 DNA: TGCGCCAGCAGCCAAGATCAGGACCTCTACGAGCAGTACTTC

CDR3 length: 17
V gene: TRBV12-3/TRBV12-4
clone size: -
J gene: TRBJ1-6
D gene: TRBD1
CDR3 protein: CASSPADRGLYNSPLHF
CDR3 DNA: TGTGCCAGCAGTCCCGCAGACAGGGGGCTCTATAATTCACCCCTCCACTTT

CDR3 length: 15
V gene: TRBV5-8
clone size: few
J gene: TRBJ2-1
D gene: -
CDR3 protein: CASSKGVLDYNEQFF
CDR3 DNA: TGTGCCAGCAGCAAAGGGGTGCTAGACTACAATGAGCAGTTCTTC

CDR3 length: 13
V gene: TRBV7-2
clone size: many
J gene: TRBJ2-7
D gene: -
CDR3 protein: CASDLAASYEQYF
CDR3 DNA: TGTGCCAGCGACCTGGCAGCCTCCTACGAGCAGTACTTC

CDR3 length: 14
V gene: TRBV9
clone size: few
J gene: TRBJ2-7
D gene: -
CDR3 protein: CASSVEAWSYEQYF
CDR3 DNA: TGTGCCAGCAGCGTAGAGGCTTGGTCCTACGAGCAGTACTTC

CDR3 length: 17
V gene: TRBV4-1
clone size: -
J gene: TRBJ1-1
D gene: -
CDR3 protein: CASSQNGGLGMNTEAFF
CDR3 DNA: TGCGCCAGCAGCCAAAATGGGGGTCTGGGAATGAACACTGAAGCTTTCTTT

CDR3 length: 15
V gene: TRBV9
clone size: few
J gene: TRBJ2-2
D gene: TRBD1
CDR3 protein: CASSPWTGVTGELFF
CDR3 DNA: TGTGCCAGCAGCCCCTGGACAGGGGTGACCGGGGAGCTGTTTTTT

CDR3 length: 16
V gene: TRBV24-1
clone size: few
J gene: TRBJ2-1
D gene: TRBD1
CDR3 protein: CATSDPGTGRYNEQFF
CDR3 DNA: TGTGCCACCAGTGACCCCGGGACAGGGAGGTACAATGAGCAGTTCTTC

CDR3 length: 13
V gene: TRBV3-1
clone size: few
J gene: TRBJ2-5
D gene: -
CDR3 protein: CASSQLGQETQYF
CDR3 DNA: TGTGCCAGCAGCCAGCTAGGGCAAGAGACCCAGTACTTC

CDR3 length: 14
V gene: TRBV29-1
clone size: many
J gene: TRBJ2-3
D gene: -
CDR3 protein: CSVAGSGSTDTQYF
CDR3 DNA: TGCAGCGTCGCAGGGTCAGGAAGCACAGATACGCAGTATTTT

CDR3 length: 18
V gene: TRBV5-1
clone size: -
J gene: TRBJ2-3
D gene: TRBD2
CDR3 protein: CASSILAGALPSTDTQYF
CDR3 DNA: TGCGCCAGCAGCATCCTAGCGGGGGCCCTTCCTAGCACAGATACGCAGTATTTT

CDR3 length: 11
V gene: TRBV20-1
clone size: -
J gene: TRBJ1-1
D gene: -
CDR3 protein: CSAEQVDEAFF
CDR3 DNA: TGCAGTGCTGAGCAGGTTGATGAAGCTTTCTTT

CDR3 length: 16
V gene: TRBV12-3/TRBV12-4
clone size: -
J gene: TRBJ2-3
D gene: -
CDR3 protein: CASSSQWGRGTDTQYF
CDR3 DNA: TGTGCCAGCAGTTCCCAATGGGGGCGGGGCACAGATACGCAGTATTTT

CDR3 length: 14
V gene: TRBV13
clone size: few
J gene: TRBJ2-1
D gene: TRBD1
CDR3 protein: CASSDRTGRNEQFF
CDR3 DNA: TGTGCCAGCAGCGACAGGACAGGGAGAAATGAGCAGTTCTTC

CDR3 length: 17
V gene: TRBV5-6
clone size: few
J gene: TRBJ1-2
D gene: -
CDR3 protein: CASSLAAPTSSNYGYTF
CDR3 DNA: TGTGCCAGCAGCTTGGCCGCCCCTACTTCCTCGAATTATGGCTACACCTTC

CDR3 length: 17
V gene: TRBV6-5
clone size: -
J gene: TRBJ2-1
D gene: -
CDR3 protein: CASSYSHGGAEGFEQFF
CDR3 DNA: TGTGCCAGCAGTTACTCACACGGGGGAGCGGAGGGCTTTGAGCAGTTCTTC

CDR3 length: 14
V gene: TRBV20-1
clone size: once
J gene: TRBJ1-4
D gene: -
CDR3 protein: CSASPVGAGEKLFF
CDR3 DNA: TGCAGTGCTAGTCCGGTGGGGGCGGGTGAAAAACTGTTTTTT

CDR3 length: 18
V gene: TRBV6-2/TRBV6-3
clone size: -
J gene: TRBJ1-4
D gene: -
CDR3 protein: CASSYSVDARRNAEKLFF
CDR3 DNA: TGTGCCAGCAGTTACTCTGTGGATGCGCGACGCAATGCTGAAAAACTGTTTTTT